Shown below are 15 T cell receptor beta chains from a single sample sequenced in a study of shared clonotypes between healthy human individuals. Profiling relied on immunoSEQ multiplex PCR, and the TCRdb table lists in-frame clones only, not all of them. The sample carries approximately 650,000 clones, roughly 95% recorded once. Naive CD8 cells comprised CD45RO-negative, CCR7-positively selected cells, excluding terminally differentiated effector memory CD45RA+ cells. Sample: naive CD8+ T cells sorted from blood. The source of these receptors is a woman aged 30 to 39 in good health.

The chain links TRBV6-4 to TRBJ2-7; D might be TRBD1 (5 bases). Between the trimmed V and J ends, which lost 6 bases and 0 bases, there was a span of 9 bases. CDR1 MRHNA and CDR2 SNTAGT come from the germline V gene. There are 13 residues in the CDR3. CDR3 nucleotide sequence: TGTGCCAGCAGCGCAGGGATCTCCTACGAGCAGTACTTC. Translation: CASSAGISYEQYF.

This clone has a single count. The gene calls are TRBV15 and TRBJ2-5; 7 bases map to TRBD1. The J call could be wrong; TRBJ2-7 is a better fit for the DNA end. CDR3 length: 16 amino acids. Per the germline V gene, CDR1 is LNHNV and CDR2 is YYDKDF (reference sequence). The CDR3 DNA sequence: TGTGCCACCAGCAGAGACCACGGGACAGCAATTTACGAGCAGTACTTC. Translation: CATSRDHGTAIYEQYF.

V gene TRBV4-1 combines with J gene TRBJ1-5, with 8 bases that match TRBD1. Germline CDR1 and CDR2: MGHRA and YSYEKL. This CDR3 has 14 amino acids. J was trimmed by 6 bases and V by 1 base; bases with no gene match: 2. CDR3 sequence (DNA): TGCGCCAGCAGCCAAGGTACAGGGGGTCAGCCCCAGCATTTT. Its protein is CASSQGTGGQPQHF.

The V call is TRBV6-1, the J call TRBJ1-1, with D unclear. The ends were cut back, 10 bases at V and 1 base at J, with 7 bases in the middle. CDR1 and CDR2 from the germline V gene are MNHNS and SASEGT. This CDR3 comprises 11 residues. CDR3 nucleotides: TGTGCCACCGGCAAGAACACTGAAGCTTTCTTT. Translated: CATGKNTEAFF.

A single count supports this clone. In nucleotides, the CDR3 is TGTGCCAGCAGCTTGGCGGGACGGTCCACAGATACGCAGTATTTT. This gives the protein CASSLAGRSTDTQYF. The V gene is TRBV5-8, the J gene TRBJ2-3, with D perhaps being TRBD1 or TRBD2 (5 bases each). V shed 0 bases and J shed 2 bases, with 10 bases lying between them. CDR3 length equals 15 residues. Germline V gene data show CDR1 as SGHTS and CDR2 as YDEGEE. The variable domain in full, completed from reference TRBV5-8 and TRBJ2-3, reads EAGVTQSPTHLIKTRGQQATLRCSPISGHTSVYWYQQALGLGLQFLLWYDEGEERNRGNFPPRFSGRQFPNYSSELNVNALELEDSALYLCASSLAGRSTDTQYFGPGTRLTVL.

The genes are TRBV4-1 and TRBJ2-1; the D gene is possibly TRBD1 (6 bases). This CDR3 spans 14 amino acids. Trimming stripped 3 bases from V and 5 bases from J, with 11 bases between. Germline CDR1 MGHRA, CDR2 YSYEKL. The CDR3 DNA is TGCGCCAGCAGCCAGTGGGGGCAGAACAATGAGCAGTTCTTC. It specifies CASSQWGQNNEQFF.

The chain combines TRBV5-6 with TRBJ1-1; possible D gene TRBD1, 5 bases. The ends were cut back, 0 bases at V and 4 bases at J, with 16 bases in the middle. The CDR3 extends over 16 amino acids. CDR1 SGHDT and CDR2 YYEEEE come from the germline V gene. The CDR3: CASSLGAGRGFTEAFF. CDR3 in DNA: TGTGCCAGCAGCTTGGGTGCAGGGAGAGGGTTCACTGAAGCTTTCTTT.

The V and J genes are TRBV29-1 and TRBJ2-7; TRBD2 agrees at 13 bases. Germline-derived CDR1 and CDR2 are SQVTM and ANQGSEA. V lost 4 bases and J lost 0; bases outside the gene matches: 3. The CDR3 has 15 amino acids. The CDR3 reads CSVGGTSGTSYEQYF. The CDR3 coding sequence is TGCAGCGTTGGCGGGACTAGCGGGACCTCCTACGAGCAGTACTTC.

Comments on this clone: Other DNA sequences of this sample code for an identical CDR3. The chain carries TRBV15 and TRBJ2-1; 9 bases map to TRBD2. This CDR3 is built from 17 residues. Germline CDR1 reads LNHNV; CDR2 reads YYDKDF (reference sequence). With V trimmed by 1 base and J by 0 bases, 4 bases remained unmatched. CDR3 nucleotides: TGTGCCACCAGCAGAGGACTAGCGGAGAGCTCCTACAATGAGCAGTTCTTC. Translation gives CATSRGLAESSYNEQFF. The complete variable domain, with remaining parts taken from reference TRBV15 and TRBJ2-1, reads DAMVIQNPRYQVTQFGKPVTLSCSQTLNHNVMYWYQQKSSQAPKLLFHYYDKDFNNEADTPDNFQSRRPNTSFCFLDIRSPGLGDTAMYLCATSRGLAESSYNEQFFGPGTRLTVL.

The J gene is TRBJ1-1, the V gene TRBV6-1; no clear D. V lost 0 bases to trimming and J lost 0 bases, with 14 bases between them. Germline CDR1 reads MNHNS; CDR2 reads SASEGT. There are 17 residues in the CDR3. As DNA, the CDR3 is TGTGCCAGCAGTGAAGCTAATTTGCGGCTTCTGAACACTGAAGCTTTCTTT. It yields the protein CASSEANLRLLNTEAFF.

This clone was detected only once. V and J are TRBV5-6 and TRBJ2-7, with 14 bases lining up with TRBD2. The CDR3 covers 17 residues. Trimming at V came to 5 bases and at J to 0 bases, leaving 7 bases not matched to a gene. The germline CDR1 and CDR2 sequences are SGHDT and YYEEEE. CDR3 nucleotide sequence: TGTGCCAGCAGGAAGGGACTAGCGGGAGAGGGCTCCTACGAGCAGTACTTC. It is translated as CASRKGLAGEGSYEQYF.

This clone was observed a handful of times. Other nucleotide sequences from this sample produce the same CDR3. The chain has TRBV28 and TRBJ2-7, with a weak D call TRBD1 (6 bases). The CDR3 totals 14 residues. Germline V gives CDR1 MDHEN, CDR2 SYDVKM. V lost 4 bases to trimming and J lost 0 bases, with 10 bases between them. The CDR3 DNA follows: TGTGCCAGCAGTTCACGGGACAACTCCTACGAGCAGTACTTC. Protein product: CASSSRDNSYEQYF.

This rearrangement joins TRBV7-9 to TRBJ1-2; tentatively, D is TRBD1 (6 bases). Germline V gene lookup returns CDR1 SEHNR and CDR2 FQNEAQ (reference sequence). V was pared by 5 bases and J by 4 bases, with 11 bases between. The CDR3 has 13 residues. For the CDR3, the DNA is TGTGCCAGCAGCATGGACAGATTCTATGGCTACACCTTC. Translation: CASSMDRFYGYTF.

V usage is TRBV27 and J usage is TRBJ1-5; D gene ambiguous. Germline V gene lookup returns CDR1 MNHEY and CDR2 SMNVEV (reference sequence). V dropped 5 bases and J dropped 4 bases, with 9 bases sitting between them. The length of the CDR3 is 13 residues. CDR3 loop: CASSQTLNQPQHF. The DNA of the CDR3 is TGTGCCAGCAGTCAAACCCTTAATCAGCCCCAGCATTTT.

The chain uses TRBV19 and TRBJ1-5, with 12 nucleotides matching TRBD1. This CDR3 has 15 residues. Germline V gene lookup returns CDR1 LNHDA and CDR2 SQIVND (reference sequence). After removal of 3 bases from V and 5 bases from J, the junction contained 2 bases not matched to a gene. The CDR3 sequence: CASSIGTGGDQPQHF. CDR3 bases: TGTGCCAGTAGTATCGGGACAGGGGGCGATCAGCCCCAGCATTTT.